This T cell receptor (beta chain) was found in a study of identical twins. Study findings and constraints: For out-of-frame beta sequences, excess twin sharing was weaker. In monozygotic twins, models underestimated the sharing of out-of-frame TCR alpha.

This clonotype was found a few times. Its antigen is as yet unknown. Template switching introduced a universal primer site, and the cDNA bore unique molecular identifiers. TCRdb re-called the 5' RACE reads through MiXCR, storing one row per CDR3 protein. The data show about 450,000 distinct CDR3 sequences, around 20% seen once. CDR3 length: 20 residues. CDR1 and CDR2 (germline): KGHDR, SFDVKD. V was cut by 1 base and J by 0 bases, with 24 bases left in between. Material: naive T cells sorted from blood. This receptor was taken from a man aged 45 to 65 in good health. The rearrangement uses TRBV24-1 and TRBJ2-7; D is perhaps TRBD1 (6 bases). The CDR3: CATSDFLSAGVLPVSYEQYF. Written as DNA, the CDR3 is TGTGCCACCAGTGATTTTTTATCGGCAGGGGTTCTCCCCGTCTCCTACGAGCAGTACTTC.